Below, 22 T cell receptor beta chains from the same sample are listed, as sequenced in a study of blood T cell repertoires in COVID-19. Data came from immunoSEQ multiplex PCR; TCRdb stores just in-frame clones and leaves some out. The table includes about 370,000 clones, roughly 90% detected once. The specimen sequenced was peripheral blood. The receptor source for this set is a woman in her 30s with COVID-19, enrolled during active disease.

This chain uses TRBV5-1 with TRBJ2-3; TRBD2 matches at 10 bases. The trim removed 2 bases at V and 5 bases at J, leaving 8 bases unmatched. Germline V gene lookup returns CDR1 SGHRS and CDR2 YFSETQ. The CDR3 loop spans 16 amino acids. The CDR3 DNA follows: TGCGCCAGCAGCTTTTCACTAGCGGGATTCATAGATACGCAGTATTTT. Translated, it gives CASSFSLAGFIDTQYF.

The chain joins TRBV24-1 to TRBJ1-3; the D is unclear. Germline assignment: CDR1 KGHDR and CDR2 SFDVKD. The CDR3 consists of 16 residues. V shed 4 bases and J shed 3 bases, with 15 bases lying between them. CDR3 sequence reads: CATSDTREGFGNTIYF. The CDR3 DNA is TGTGCCACCAGTGACACCCGGGAGGGTTTTGGAAACACCATATATTTT.

This chain connects TRBV7-9 to TRBJ2-3; 8 bases line up with TRBD2. V shed 5 bases, J shed 0 bases, and the junction held 13 bases outside the gene matches. The CDR3 contains 18 residues. Per the germline V gene, CDR1 is SEHNR and CDR2 is FQNEAQ (reference sequence). In DNA form, the CDR3 reads TGTGCCAGCAGCCCTAGGGGGTTGACTAGCGCCAGCACAGATACGCAGTATTTT. Its translation is CASSPRGLTSASTDTQYF.

The J gene is TRBJ2-1, the V gene TRBV7-2; 12 positions match TRBD2. Looked up from germline, CDR1 is SGHTA and CDR2 is FQGNSA. V lost 0 bases to trimming and J lost 6 bases; unmatched junction nucleotides: 15. The CDR3 runs to 20 residues. CDR3 in DNA: TGTGCCAGCAGCTTAGCTGTGTGGCCTAGCGGGGGGGGGACCCGCAATGAGCAGTTCTTC. This encodes CASSLAVWPSGGGTRNEQFF.

V is TRBV4-3 and J is TRBJ1-6; D is undetermined. The germline V gene has CDR1 LGHNA and CDR2 YSLEER. The CDR3 sequence is 12 residues long. Trimming took off 4 bases at V and 7 bases at J, with 5 bases between the two ends. CDR3 sequence (DNA): TGCGCCAGCAGCCTGGAGAATTCACCCCTCCACTTT. Encoded protein: CASSLENSPLHF.

This clone has just a few counts. The rearrangement links TRBV30 to TRBJ1-5; tentative D call: TRBD1 (5 bases). Per the germline V gene, CDR1 is GTSNPN and CDR2 is SVGIG (reference sequence). The CDR3 extends over 13 amino acids. V lost 7 bases and J 5 bases, leaving 15 bases between the germline ends. The CDR3 DNA sequence: TGTGCCTCAGGGAAGCAGATCCATCAGCCCCAGCATTTT. This sequence encodes CASGKQIHQPQHF.

The chain links TRBV4-1 to TRBJ1-3; 8 bases map to TRBD1. Germline CDR1 MGHRA, CDR2 YSYEKL. J gave up 3 bases and V 4 bases, and 11 bases lay outside the gene matches. The CDR3 has 17 residues. The chain's CDR3 is CASSPLWTGKGGNTIYF. Here the CDR3 DNA reads TGCGCCAGCAGCCCCCTTTGGACAGGGAAAGGTGGAAACACCATATATTTT.

The V and J genes are TRBV30 and TRBJ1-6; the D is unclear. CDR1 and CDR2 from the germline V gene are GTSNPN and SVGIG (reference sequence). CDR3 length: 16 amino acids. Trimming took 4 bases from V and 0 from J, leaving 13 bases between them. The CDR3 spells CAWTGSLSSYNSPLHF. CDR3 nucleotide sequence: TGTGCCTGGACAGGATCCCTAAGCTCCTATAATTCACCCCTCCACTTT.

This CDR3 reads CASSQETSSKYF. The CDR3 DNA sequence: TGCGCCAGCAGCCAAGAGACTAGTTCTAAGTACTTC. The chain couples TRBV4-1 to TRBJ2-7, with D perhaps matching TRBD2 (6 bases). This CDR3 region has 12 residues. Looked up from germline, CDR1 is MGHRA and CDR2 is YSYEKL. V lost 0 bases to trimming and J lost 11 bases, with 11 bases between them.

The rearrangement joins TRBV19 to TRBJ2-2; 7 positions agree with TRBD1. Germline V gene lookup returns CDR1 LNHDA and CDR2 SQIVND (reference sequence). This CDR3 spans 16 amino acids. Unmatched junction bases numbered 14, after V lost 7 bases and J lost 6 bases. CDR3 amino acids: CASTWLDPQGAGELFF. CDR3 bases: TGTGCCAGTACCTGGCTCGATCCTCAGGGGGCCGGGGAGCTGTTTTTT.

The chain joins TRBV11-3 to TRBJ2-6, with a tentative D call TRBD2 (5 bases). Trimming left V 4 bases short and J 1 base short, with 11 bases between. Germline lookup yields CDR1 SGHNT and CDR2 YENEEA. The CDR3 runs to 16 residues. This CDR3 is CASSSLSGSGANVLTF. DNA for the CDR3: TGTGCCAGCAGCTCTCTTTCGGGGTCTGGGGCCAACGTCCTGACTTTC.

This rearrangement joins TRBV29-1 to TRBJ1-2, with TRBD1 as a possible D gene (6 bases). Germline V lookup: CDR1 SQVTM, CDR2 ANQGSEA. Trimming took 6 bases from V and 4 from J, leaving 15 bases between them. The CDR3 sequence is 13 residues long. CDR3 sequence (DNA): TGCAGCGTGAGGGAAACAGGGCCCTATGGCTACACCTTC. Residues: CSVRETGPYGYTF.

V gene TRBV29-1 combines with J gene TRBJ2-5; the match to TRBD2 covers 8 bases. Germline CDR1 SQVTM, CDR2 ANQGSEA. The V segment lost 4 bases and the J segment 1 base; nucleotides outside the gene matches: 8. The CDR3 loop spans 15 amino acids. CDR3 DNA: TGCAGCGTTGTGACAGCGGGAGTCCCCCAAGAGACCCAGTACTTC. Translated, it gives CSVVTAGVPQETQYF.

The V and J genes are TRBV5-4 and TRBJ1-2; possible D gene TRBD1, 6 bases. CDR1 is SGHNT and CDR2 is YYREEE in the germline V gene (reference sequence). V lost 0 bases and J lost 4, with 13 bases in between. CDR3 length: 15 amino acids. This CDR3 is CASSLDREGAYGYTF. The CDR3, as DNA: TGTGCCAGCAGCTTGGACAGGGAGGGAGCCTATGGCTACACCTTC.

The chain has TRBV28 and TRBJ1-4, with D possibly being TRBD1 (6 bases). There are 14 residues in the CDR3. With 6 bases removed from V and 7 bases from J, the gap between germline ends came to 15 bases. Germline V gene sequence: CDR1 MDHEN, CDR2 SYDVKM. CDR3 sequence reads: CASSLSHRAEKLFF. The CDR3 DNA is TGTGCCAGCAGCCTTTCCCACAGGGCTGAAAAACTGTTTTTT.

The chain recombines TRBV25-1 with TRBJ1-1; 11 bases are a match to TRBD1. The CDR3 length is 16 residues. Germline V gives CDR1 MGHDK, CDR2 SYGVNS. The V segment lost 4 bases and the J segment 5 bases; nucleotides outside the gene matches: 9. CDR3 amino acids: CASSAPDRGRRTEAFF. DNA for the CDR3: TGTGCCAGCAGTGCCCCGGACAGGGGGCGTCGTACTGAAGCTTTCTTT.

The chain has TRBV7-8 and TRBJ1-2, with a possible D match to TRBD1 (5 bases). V was cut by 0 bases and J by 1 base, with 12 bases left in between. Germline CDR1 reads SGHVS; CDR2 reads FQNEAQ. The CDR3 contains 16 residues. This chain's CDR3 is CASSLARSRDNYGYTF. In DNA form, the CDR3 reads TGTGCCAGCAGCTTAGCAAGGAGCAGGGATAACTATGGCTACACCTTC.

Here the CDR3 reads CASSRLSKTLAGDEYNEQFF. For the CDR3, the DNA is TGTGCCAGCAGCCGTCTGAGTAAGACTCTAGCGGGGGACGAGTACAATGAGCAGTTCTTC. The chain combines TRBV3-1 (or the pseudogene TRBV3-2) with TRBJ2-1; 10 nucleotides line up with TRBD2. Germline V CDR1 and CDR2: LGHDT, YNNKEL (reference sequence). With V trimmed by 4 bases and J by 4 bases, 19 bases remained unmatched. The CDR3 spans 20 residues.

The chain joins TRBV7-2 to TRBJ2-7, with 7 bases lining up with TRBD2. The CDR3 extends over 15 amino acids. Germline CDR1 SGHTA, CDR2 FQGNSA. V lost 3 bases, J lost 1 base, and 6 bases stayed unmatched. This chain's CDR3 is CASSFGEGISYEQYV. CDR3 nucleotide sequence: TGTGCCAGCAGCTTTGGGGAGGGAATATCCTACGAGCAGTACGTC.

This chain uses TRBV6-2 or TRBV6-3 with TRBJ1-5; D gene unclear. CDR1 is MNHEY and CDR2 is SVGEGT in the germline V gene. The length of the CDR3 is 15 residues. V lost 2 bases to trimming and J lost 7 bases, with 15 bases between them. The CDR3 DNA sequence: TGTGCCAGCAGTTACATCCTCGAGGGAGGCCAGCCCCAGCATTTT. This codes for CASSYILEGGQPQHF.

The chain has TRBV3-1 (or the pseudogene TRBV3-2) and TRBJ2-7; D unclear. The germline CDR1 and CDR2 sequences are LGHDT and YNNKEL (reference sequence). The CDR3 length is 14 residues. Trimming took off 2 bases at V and 0 bases at J, with 8 bases between the two ends. The DNA of the CDR3 is TGTGCCAGCAGCCAACAGGAAAGCTCCTACGAGCAGTACGTC. It codes for CASSQQESSYEQYV.

The rearrangement links TRBV12-3 or TRBV12-4 to TRBJ1-4; weak D call: TRBD1 (5 bases). The CDR3 contains 13 residues. V dropped 3 bases and J dropped 15 bases, with 17 bases sitting between them. Here the CDR3 DNA reads TGTGCCAGCAGTTTCGAGGAAGGGGCGATTGTGTTTTTT. Its translation is CASSFEEGAIVFF.